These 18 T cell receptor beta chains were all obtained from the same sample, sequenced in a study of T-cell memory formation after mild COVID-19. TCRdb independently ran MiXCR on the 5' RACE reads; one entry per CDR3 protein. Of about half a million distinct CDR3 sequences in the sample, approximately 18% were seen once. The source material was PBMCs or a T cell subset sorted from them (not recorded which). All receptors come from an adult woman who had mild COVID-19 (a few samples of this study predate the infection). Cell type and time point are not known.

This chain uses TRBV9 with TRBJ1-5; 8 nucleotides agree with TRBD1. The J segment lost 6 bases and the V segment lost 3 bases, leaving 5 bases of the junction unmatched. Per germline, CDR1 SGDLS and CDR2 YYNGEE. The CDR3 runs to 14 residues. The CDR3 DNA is TGTGCCAGCAGCGCCTCAGGGGGCTCTCAGCCCCAGCATTTT. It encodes CASSASGGSQPQHF.

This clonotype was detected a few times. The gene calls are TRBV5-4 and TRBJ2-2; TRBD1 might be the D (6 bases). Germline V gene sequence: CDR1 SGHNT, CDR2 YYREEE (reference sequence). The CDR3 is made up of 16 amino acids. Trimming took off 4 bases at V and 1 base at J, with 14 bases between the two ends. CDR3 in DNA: TGTGCCAGCAGCCCCACGGGACACTTGAACACCGGGGAGCTGTTTTTT. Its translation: CASSPTGHLNTGELFF.

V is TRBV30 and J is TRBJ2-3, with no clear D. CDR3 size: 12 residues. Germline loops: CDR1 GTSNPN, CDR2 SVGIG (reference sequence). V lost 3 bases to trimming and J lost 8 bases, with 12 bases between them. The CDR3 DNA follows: TGTGCCTGGAGGGGTGAGTCGGGTACGCAGTATTTT. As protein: CAWRGESGTQYF.

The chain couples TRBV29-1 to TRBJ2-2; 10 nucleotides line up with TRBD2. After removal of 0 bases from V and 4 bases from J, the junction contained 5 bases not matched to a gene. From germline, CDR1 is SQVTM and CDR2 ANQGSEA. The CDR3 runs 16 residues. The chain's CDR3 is CSVEDLQREGTGELFF. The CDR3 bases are TGCAGCGTTGAAGATTTACAGCGGGAGGGCACCGGGGAGCTGTTTTTT.

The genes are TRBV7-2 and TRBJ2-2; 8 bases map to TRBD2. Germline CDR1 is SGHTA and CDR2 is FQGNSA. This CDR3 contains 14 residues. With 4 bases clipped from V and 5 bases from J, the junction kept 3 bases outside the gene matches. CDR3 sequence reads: CASSSTSVTGELFF. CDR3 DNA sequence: TGTGCCAGCAGCTCGACTAGCGTTACCGGGGAGCTGTTTTTT.

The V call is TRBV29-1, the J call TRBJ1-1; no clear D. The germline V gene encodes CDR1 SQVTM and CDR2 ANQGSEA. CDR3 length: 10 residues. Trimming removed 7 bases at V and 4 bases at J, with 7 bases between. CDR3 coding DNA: TGCAGCGCCGTGGGCACTGAAGCTTTCTTT. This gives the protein CSAVGTEAFF.

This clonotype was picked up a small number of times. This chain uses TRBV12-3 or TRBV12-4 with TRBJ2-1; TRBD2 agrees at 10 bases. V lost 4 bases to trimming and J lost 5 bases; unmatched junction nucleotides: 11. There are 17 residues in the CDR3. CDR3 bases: TGTGCCAGCAGTTCCCTCCCTAGCGGGAGAGAGAACAATGAGCAGTTCTTC. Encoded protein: CASSSLPSGRENNEQFF.

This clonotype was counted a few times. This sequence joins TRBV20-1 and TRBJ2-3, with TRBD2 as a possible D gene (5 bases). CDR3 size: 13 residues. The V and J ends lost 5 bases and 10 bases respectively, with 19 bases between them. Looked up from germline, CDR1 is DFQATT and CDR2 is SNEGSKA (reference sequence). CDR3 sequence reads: CSAPGSTYSAQYF. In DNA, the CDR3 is TGCAGTGCTCCGGGGAGCACATATAGCGCGCAGTATTTT.

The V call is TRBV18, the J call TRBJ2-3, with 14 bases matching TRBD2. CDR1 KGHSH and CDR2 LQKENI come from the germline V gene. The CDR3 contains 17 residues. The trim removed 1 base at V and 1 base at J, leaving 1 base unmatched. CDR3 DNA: TGTGCCAGCTCACCACGACTAGCGGGAGGGGGCACAGATACGCAGTATTTT. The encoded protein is CASSPRLAGGGTDTQYF.

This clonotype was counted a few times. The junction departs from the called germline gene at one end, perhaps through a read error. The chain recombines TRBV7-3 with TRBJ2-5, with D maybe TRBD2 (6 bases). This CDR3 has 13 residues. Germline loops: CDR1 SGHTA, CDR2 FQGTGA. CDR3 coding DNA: TGTGCCAGCAGCGTTTGGCCGGGAGAGGCCCAGTACTTC. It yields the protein CASSVWPGEAQYF.

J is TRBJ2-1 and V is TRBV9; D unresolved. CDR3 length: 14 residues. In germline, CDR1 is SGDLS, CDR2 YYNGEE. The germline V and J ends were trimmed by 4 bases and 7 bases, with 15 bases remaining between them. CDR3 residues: CASSIGPSANEQFF. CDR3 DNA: TGTGCCAGCAGCATCGGGCCCTCGGCAAATGAGCAGTTCTTC.

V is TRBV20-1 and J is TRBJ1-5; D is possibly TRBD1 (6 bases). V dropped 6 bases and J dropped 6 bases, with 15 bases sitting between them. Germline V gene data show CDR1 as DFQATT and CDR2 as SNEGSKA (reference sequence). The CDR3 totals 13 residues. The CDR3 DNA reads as TGCAGTGCCCCCTCGGACAGTCGTCAGCCCCAGCATTTT. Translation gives CSAPSDSRQPQHF.

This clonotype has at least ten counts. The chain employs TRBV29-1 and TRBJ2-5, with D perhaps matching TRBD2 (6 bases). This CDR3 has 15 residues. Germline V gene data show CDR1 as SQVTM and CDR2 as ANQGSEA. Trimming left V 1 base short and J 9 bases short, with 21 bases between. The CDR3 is CSVEGVRFREEAQYF. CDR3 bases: TGCAGCGTTGAAGGGGTGCGGTTTAGGGAGGAGGCCCAGTACTTC.

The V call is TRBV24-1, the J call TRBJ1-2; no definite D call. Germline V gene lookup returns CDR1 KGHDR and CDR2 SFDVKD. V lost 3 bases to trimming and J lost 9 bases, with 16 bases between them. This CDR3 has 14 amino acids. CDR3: CATSDASEGFRYTF. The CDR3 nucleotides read TGTGCCACCAGTGATGCTTCGGAAGGCTTTCGCTACACCTTC.

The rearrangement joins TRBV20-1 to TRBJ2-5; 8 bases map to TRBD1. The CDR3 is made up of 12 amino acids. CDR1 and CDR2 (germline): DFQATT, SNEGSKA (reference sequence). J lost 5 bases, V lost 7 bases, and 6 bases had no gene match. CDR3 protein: CSEDRVGETQYF. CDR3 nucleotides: TGCAGTGAGGACAGGGTAGGGGAGACCCAGTACTTC.

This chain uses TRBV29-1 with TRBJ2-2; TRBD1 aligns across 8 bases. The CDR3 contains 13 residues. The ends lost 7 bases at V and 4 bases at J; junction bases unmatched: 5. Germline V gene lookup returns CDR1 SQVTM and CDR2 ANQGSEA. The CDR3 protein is CSAGTGFTGELFF. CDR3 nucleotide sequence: TGCAGCGCCGGGACAGGTTTCACCGGGGAGCTGTTTTTT.

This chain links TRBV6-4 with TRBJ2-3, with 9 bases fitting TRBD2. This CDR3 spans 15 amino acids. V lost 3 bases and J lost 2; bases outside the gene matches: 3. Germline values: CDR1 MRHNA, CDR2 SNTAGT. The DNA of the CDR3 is TGTGCCAGCAGTGAGTCTAGCGGGGACACAGATACGCAGTATTTT. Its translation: CASSESSGDTDTQYF.

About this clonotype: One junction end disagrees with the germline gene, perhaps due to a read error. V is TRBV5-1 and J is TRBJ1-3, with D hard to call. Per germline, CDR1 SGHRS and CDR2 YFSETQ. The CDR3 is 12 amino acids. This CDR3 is CACRGSGNTIYF. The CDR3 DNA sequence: TGCGCCTGCAGAGGGTCTGGAAACACCATATATTTT.